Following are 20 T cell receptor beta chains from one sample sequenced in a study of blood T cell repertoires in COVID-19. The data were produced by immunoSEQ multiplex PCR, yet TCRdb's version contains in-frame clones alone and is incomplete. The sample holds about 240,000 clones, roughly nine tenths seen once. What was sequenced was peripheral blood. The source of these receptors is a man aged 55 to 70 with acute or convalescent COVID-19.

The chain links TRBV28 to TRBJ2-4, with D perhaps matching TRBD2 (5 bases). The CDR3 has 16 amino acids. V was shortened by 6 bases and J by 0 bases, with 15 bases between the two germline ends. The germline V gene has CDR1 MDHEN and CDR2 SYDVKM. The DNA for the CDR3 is TGTGCCAGCAGCGGAGGCGTTAGATTAGCCAAAAACATTCAGTACTTC. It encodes CASSGGVRLAKNIQYF.

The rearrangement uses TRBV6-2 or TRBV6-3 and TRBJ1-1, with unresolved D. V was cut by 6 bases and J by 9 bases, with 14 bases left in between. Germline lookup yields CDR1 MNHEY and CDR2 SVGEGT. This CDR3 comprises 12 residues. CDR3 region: CASSPGVLKAFF. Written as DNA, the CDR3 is TGTGCCAGCAGCCCGGGAGTGCTAAAAGCTTTCTTT.

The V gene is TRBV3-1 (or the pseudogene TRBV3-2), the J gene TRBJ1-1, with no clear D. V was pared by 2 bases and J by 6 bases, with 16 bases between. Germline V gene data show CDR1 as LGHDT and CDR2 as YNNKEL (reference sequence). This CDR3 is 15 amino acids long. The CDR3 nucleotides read TGTGCCAGCAGCCAAAGTTTCGGGGTGGCATCTGAAGCTTTCTTT. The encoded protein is CASSQSFGVASEAFF.

In DNA, the CDR3 is TGTGCCAGCAGCGTCACCGGGAACACTGAAGCTTTCTTT. Protein sequence: CASSVTGNTEAFF. The chain couples TRBV5-4 to TRBJ1-1; D gene uncertain. The CDR3 totals 13 residues. Germline loops: CDR1 SGHNT, CDR2 YYREEE (reference sequence). The ends were cut back, 4 bases at V and 1 base at J, with 8 bases in the middle.

The CDR3 sequence: CASSEGPSRDRREQYF. The CDR3 nucleotides are TGTGCCAGCAGTGAAGGGCCCAGCCGGGACAGAAGAGAGCAGTACTTC. The chain employs TRBV6-1 and TRBJ2-7; 7 bases match TRBD1. V was clipped by 1 base and J by 7 bases; unmatched bases: 13. Germline loops: CDR1 MNHNS, CDR2 SASEGT. The CDR3 totals 16 residues.

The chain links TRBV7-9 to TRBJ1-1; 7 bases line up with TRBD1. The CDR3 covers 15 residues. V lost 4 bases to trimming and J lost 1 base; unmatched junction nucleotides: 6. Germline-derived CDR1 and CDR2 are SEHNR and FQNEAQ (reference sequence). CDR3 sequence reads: CASSSAQGKNTEAFF. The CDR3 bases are TGTGCCAGCAGCTCGGCACAGGGGAAGAACACTGAAGCTTTCTTT.

The CDR3 reads CASSLPGTGGNEQFF. CDR3 nucleotide sequence: TGTGCCAGCAGCTTGCCTGGGACAGGGGGAAATGAGCAGTTCTTC. V is TRBV5-4 and J is TRBJ2-1; 11 bases align to TRBD1. This CDR3 has 15 amino acids. The J segment lost 7 bases and the V segment lost 1 base, leaving 4 bases of the junction unmatched. The germline gives CDR1 SGHNT, CDR2 YYREEE (reference sequence). Full variable domain (remainder filled in from reference TRBV5-4 and TRBJ2-1): ETGVTQSPTHLIKTRGQQVTLRCSSQSGHNTVSWYQQALGQGPQFIFQYYREEENGRGNFPPRFSGLQFPNYSSELNVNALELDDSALYLCASSLPGTGGNEQFFGPGTRLTVL.

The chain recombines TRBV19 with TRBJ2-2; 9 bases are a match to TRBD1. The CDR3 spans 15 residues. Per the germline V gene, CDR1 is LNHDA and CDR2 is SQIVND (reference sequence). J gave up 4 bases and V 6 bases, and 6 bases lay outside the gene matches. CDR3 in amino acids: CASRGTGSFTGELFF. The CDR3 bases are TGTGCCAGTAGGGGGACAGGGTCGTTCACCGGGGAGCTGTTTTTT.

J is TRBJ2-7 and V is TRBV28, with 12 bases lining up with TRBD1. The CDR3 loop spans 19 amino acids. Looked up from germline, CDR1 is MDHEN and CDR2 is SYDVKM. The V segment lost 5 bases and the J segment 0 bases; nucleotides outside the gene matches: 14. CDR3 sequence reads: CASSGRDRGLLRSSYEQYF. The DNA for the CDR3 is TGTGCCAGCAGTGGCCGGGACAGGGGGCTCCTTAGGAGCTCCTACGAGCAGTACTTC.

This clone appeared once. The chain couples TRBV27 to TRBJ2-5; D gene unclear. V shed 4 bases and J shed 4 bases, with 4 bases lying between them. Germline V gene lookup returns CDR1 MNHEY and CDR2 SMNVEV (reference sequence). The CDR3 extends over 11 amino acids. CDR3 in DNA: TGTGCCAGCAGTTACGGAGAGACCCAGTACTTC. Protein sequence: CASSYGETQYF.

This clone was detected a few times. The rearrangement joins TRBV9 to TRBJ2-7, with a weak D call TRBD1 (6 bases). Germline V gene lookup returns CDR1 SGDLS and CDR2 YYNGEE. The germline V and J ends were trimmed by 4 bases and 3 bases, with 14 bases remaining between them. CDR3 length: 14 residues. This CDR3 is CASSPRDTYYEQYF. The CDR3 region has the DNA TGTGCCAGCAGCCCCCGGGACACCTACTACGAGCAGTACTTC.

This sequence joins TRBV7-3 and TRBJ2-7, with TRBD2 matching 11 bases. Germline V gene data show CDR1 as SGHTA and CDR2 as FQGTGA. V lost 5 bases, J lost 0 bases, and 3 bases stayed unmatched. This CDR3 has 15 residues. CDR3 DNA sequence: TGTGCCAGCAGCGTCGGACTAGCGGGCTCCTACGAGCAGTACTTC. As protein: CASSVGLAGSYEQYF.

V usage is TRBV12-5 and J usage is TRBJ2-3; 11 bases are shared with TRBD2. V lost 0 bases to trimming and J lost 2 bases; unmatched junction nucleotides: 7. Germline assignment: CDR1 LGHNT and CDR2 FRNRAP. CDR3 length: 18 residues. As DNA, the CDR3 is TGTGCTAGTGGTTTGGTCACCTATAGCGGGAGGGACACAGATACGCAGTATTTT. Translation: CASGLVTYSGRDTDTQYF.

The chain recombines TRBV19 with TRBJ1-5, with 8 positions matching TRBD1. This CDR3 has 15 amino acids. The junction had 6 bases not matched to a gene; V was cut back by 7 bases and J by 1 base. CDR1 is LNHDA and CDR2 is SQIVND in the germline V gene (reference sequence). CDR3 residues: CASTLRQGSNQPQHF. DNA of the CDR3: TGTGCCAGTACCCTCCGACAGGGGAGCAATCAGCCCCAGCATTTT.

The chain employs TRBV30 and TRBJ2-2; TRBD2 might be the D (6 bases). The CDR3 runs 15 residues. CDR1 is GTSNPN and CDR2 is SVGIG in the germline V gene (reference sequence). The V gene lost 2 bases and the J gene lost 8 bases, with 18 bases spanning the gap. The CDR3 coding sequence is TGTGCCTGGAGTTCCAGCGGGCGAGCGTTTGGGGAGCTGTTTTTT. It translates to CAWSSSGRAFGELFF.

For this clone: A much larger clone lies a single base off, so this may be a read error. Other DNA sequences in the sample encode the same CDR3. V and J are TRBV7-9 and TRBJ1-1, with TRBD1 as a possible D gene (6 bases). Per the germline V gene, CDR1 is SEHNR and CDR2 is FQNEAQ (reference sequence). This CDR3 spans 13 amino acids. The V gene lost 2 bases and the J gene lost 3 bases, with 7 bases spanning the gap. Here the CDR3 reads CASSLNRDTEAFF. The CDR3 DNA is TGTGCCAGCAGCTTAAACAGGGACACTGAAGCTTTCTTT.

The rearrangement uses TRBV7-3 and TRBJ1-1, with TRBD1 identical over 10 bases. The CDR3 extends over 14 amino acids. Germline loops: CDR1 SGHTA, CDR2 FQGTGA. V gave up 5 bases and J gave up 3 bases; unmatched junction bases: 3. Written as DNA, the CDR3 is TGTGCCAGCAGCCGGGACAGGGGAGACACTGAAGCTTTCTTT. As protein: CASSRDRGDTEAFF.

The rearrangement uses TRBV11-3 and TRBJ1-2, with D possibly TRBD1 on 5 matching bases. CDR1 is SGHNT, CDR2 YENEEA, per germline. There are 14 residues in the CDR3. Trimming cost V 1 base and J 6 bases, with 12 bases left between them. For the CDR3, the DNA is TGTGCCAGCAGCTTAGTGCAGGGAAATCATGGCTACACCTTC. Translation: CASSLVQGNHGYTF.

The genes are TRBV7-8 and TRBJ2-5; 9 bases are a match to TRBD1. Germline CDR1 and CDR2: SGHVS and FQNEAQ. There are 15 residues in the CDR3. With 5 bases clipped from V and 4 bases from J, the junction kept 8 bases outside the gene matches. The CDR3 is CASSRPGQGGETQYF. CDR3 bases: TGTGCCAGCAGCAGGCCGGGACAGGGAGGAGAGACCCAGTACTTC.

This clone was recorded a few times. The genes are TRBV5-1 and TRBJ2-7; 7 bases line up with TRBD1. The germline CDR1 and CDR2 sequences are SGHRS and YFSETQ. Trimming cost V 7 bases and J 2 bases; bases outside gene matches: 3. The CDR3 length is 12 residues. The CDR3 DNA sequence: TGCGCCAGCGGGGGACAGACCTACGAGCAGTACTTC. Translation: CASGGQTYEQYF.